The 22 T cell receptor beta chains reported below all come from one sample, sequenced in a study of a mutant IDH1 vaccine in newly diagnosed glioma. Sequencing was performed with immunoSEQ multiplex PCR; in TCRdb, only in-frame clones are kept and a portion is missing. Counted here are some 25,000 clones, around 82% occurring once; the ten biggest clones make up about 8.2%. Antigens for these TCRs are unknown. Time point defined: week 11, during vaccination. With topical imiquimod, each dose of the vaccine consisted of 300 ug of mutant IDH1 20-mer peptide. The sequenced sample was PBMCs, obtained from a glioma patient whose treatment included an IDH1 peptide vaccine. The receptor set was obtained from a woman between 18 and 29 years old with glioma.

This chain joins TRBV7-2 and TRBJ2-1, with 11 bases matching TRBD2. CDR1 is SGHTA, CDR2 FQGNSA, per germline. The CDR3 runs to 17 residues. V shed 4 bases, J shed 4 bases, and the junction held 9 bases outside the gene matches. The CDR3 nucleotides read TGTGCCAGCAGCTCCCGAAGACTAGCGGGACAATACAATGAGCAGTTCTTC. Translated, it gives CASSSRRLAGQYNEQFF.

The chain carries TRBV6-6 and TRBJ2-7, with no clear D. V shed 7 bases and J shed 3 bases, with 7 bases lying between them. The CDR3 totals 11 residues. Germline V gene lookup returns CDR1 MNHNY and CDR2 SVGAGI (reference sequence). CDR3 sequence (DNA): TGTGCCAGCACCCGTCGCTACGAGCAGTACTTC. Translating it yields CASTRRYEQYF.

The chain carries TRBV29-1 and TRBJ1-1, with D hard to call. The ends were cut back, 5 bases at V and 4 bases at J, with 8 bases in the middle. The germline CDR1 and CDR2 sequences are SQVTM and ANQGSEA. The CDR3 covers 11 residues. DNA of the CDR3: TGCAGCGTTTACCAGGTCACTGAAGCTTTCTTT. It encodes CSVYQVTEAFF.

J is TRBJ2-1 and V is TRBV5-4; 7 bases are shared with TRBD2. CDR3 length equals 12 residues. The trim removed 4 bases at V and 12 bases at J, leaving 7 bases unmatched. The germline CDR1 and CDR2 sequences are SGHNT and YYREEE (reference sequence). The DNA for the CDR3 is TGTGCCAGCAGCCCCGACGGACTAGTGCAGTTCTTC. Its translation is CASSPDGLVQFF.

The sample holds one count of this clone. V is TRBV4-3 and J is TRBJ1-2; tentatively, D is TRBD1 (6 bases). Germline V gene sequence: CDR1 LGHNA, CDR2 YSLEER. The CDR3 totals 14 residues. V was shortened by 1 base and J by 7 bases, with 13 bases between the two germline ends. The CDR3 bases are TGCGCCAGCAGCCAAGGTTACAGGGATGGTGGCTACACCTTC. It translates to CASSQGYRDGGYTF.

The V gene is TRBV4-1, the J gene TRBJ1-6, with TRBD1 matching 7 bases. Germline V lookup: CDR1 MGHRA, CDR2 YSYEKL. Trimming at V came to 4 bases and at J to 6 bases, leaving 9 bases not matched to a gene. The CDR3 has 16 residues. The chain's CDR3 is CASSPLQGQGNSPLHF. The CDR3 DNA is TGCGCCAGCAGCCCGTTACAGGGGCAGGGTAATTCACCCCTCCACTTT.

The rearrangement uses TRBV4-3 and TRBJ2-2; D is unresolved. The germline V gene has CDR1 LGHNA and CDR2 YSLEER. The CDR3 is 15 residues long. With 0 bases removed from V and 4 bases from J, the gap between germline ends came to 9 bases. CDR3 nucleotides: TGCGCCAGCAGCCAAGATTCCCCGAGCACCGGGGAGCTGTTTTTT. Its translation: CASSQDSPSTGELFF.

This clone showed up just a few times. The chain links TRBV5-4 to TRBJ1-2; tentative D call: TRBD1 (5 bases). Between the trimmed V and J ends, which lost 6 bases and 7 bases, there was a span of 19 bases. CDR1 and CDR2 from the germline V gene are SGHNT and YYREEE (reference sequence). The length of the CDR3 is 14 residues. The CDR3 loop is CASTRLGEGLGYTF. CDR3 nucleotides: TGTGCCAGCACCCGGTTGGGGGAAGGTCTTGGCTACACCTTC.

A single count supports this clone. The chain uses TRBV11-2 and TRBJ2-7, with D perhaps matching TRBD2 (5 bases). This CDR3 has 12 amino acids. Trimming took 3 bases from V and 2 from J, leaving 5 bases between them. The germline V gene has CDR1 SGHAT and CDR2 FQNNGV. For the CDR3, the DNA is TGTGCCAGCAGCTTCGGGACCTACGAGCAGTACTTC. Its translation is CASSFGTYEQYF. The whole variable domain, remainder taken from reference TRBV11-2 and TRBJ2-7, is EAGVAQSPRYKIIEKRQSVAFWCNPISGHATLYWYQQILGQGPKLLIQFQNNGVVDDSQLPKDRFSAERLKGVDSTLKIQPAKLEDSAVYLCASSFGTYEQYFGPGTRLTVT.

The chain uses TRBV5-6 and TRBJ2-5; D is unresolved. CDR1 and CDR2 from the germline V gene are SGHDT and YYEEEE. This CDR3 is 11 amino acids long. Trimming stripped 0 bases from V and 4 bases from J, with 1 base between. The CDR3 bases are TGTGCCAGCAGCTTGGTAGAGACCCAGTACTTC. As protein: CASSLVETQYF.

The chain links TRBV5-1 to TRBJ2-5; TRBD2 agrees at 8 bases. Germline-derived CDR1 and CDR2 are SGHRS and YFSETQ. The CDR3 spans 16 residues. With 6 bases clipped from V and 2 bases from J, the junction kept 12 bases outside the gene matches. This CDR3 is CASKYSGGGVQETQYF. The CDR3 coding sequence is TGCGCCAGCAAATACTCGGGGGGGGGCGTACAAGAGACCCAGTACTTC. Combining the CDR3 with reference TRBV5-1 and TRBJ2-5 gives the whole variable domain KAGVTQTPRYLIKTRGQQVTLSCSPISGHRSVSWYQQTPGQGLQFLFEYFSETQRNKGNFPGRFSGRQFSNSRSEMNVSTLELGDSALYLCASKYSGGGVQETQYFGPGTRLLVL.

The chain recombines TRBV7-2 with TRBJ1-1; D is unresolved. Germline loops: CDR1 SGHTA, CDR2 FQGNSA. The CDR3 loop spans 14 amino acids. The ends were cut back, 5 bases at V and 1 base at J, with 11 bases in the middle. This CDR3 reads CASSPAAANTEAFF. The CDR3 nucleotides read TGTGCCAGCAGCCCAGCTGCCGCGAACACTGAAGCTTTCTTT.

This clone was detected a few times. The sample contains more than one DNA sequence encoding this CDR3. V and J are TRBV2 and TRBJ1-4; D is perhaps TRBD1 (5 bases). The CDR3 has 15 amino acids. Germline lookup yields CDR1 SNHLY and CDR2 FYNNEI. Trimming stripped 4 bases from V and 0 bases from J, with 9 bases between. The CDR3 reads CASSADTSTNEKLFF. CDR3 DNA sequence: TGTGCCAGCAGTGCGGACACATCAACTAATGAAAAACTGTTTTTT.

This chain connects TRBV2 to TRBJ2-7, with D perhaps matching TRBD1 (7 bases). The CDR3 runs 15 residues. Germline-derived CDR1 and CDR2 are SNHLY and FYNNEI. The germline V and J ends were trimmed by 0 bases and 8 bases, with 17 bases remaining between them. The CDR3: CASSEAGGQAIKQYF. The CDR3 nucleotides are TGTGCCAGCAGTGAAGCGGGAGGACAGGCTATCAAGCAGTACTTC.

This chain connects TRBV5-3 to TRBJ1-5; maybe TRBD1 (5 bases). TRBV5-3 is an open reading frame, and its role is uncertain. V lost 2 bases and J lost 6, with 9 bases in between. The CDR3 loop spans 13 amino acids. CDR3 nucleotide sequence: TGTGCCAGAAGCTTCAGGGTGGGTCAGCCCCAGCATTTT. Translating it yields CARSFRVGQPQHF.

This clone appeared a single time. This chain joins TRBV19 and TRBJ1-3; D might be TRBD1 (6 bases). V lost 6 bases and J lost 3, with 6 bases in between. Germline CDR1 LNHDA, CDR2 SQIVND (reference sequence). The CDR3 length is 12 residues. Here the CDR3 reads CASSRGGNTIYF. Here the CDR3 DNA reads TGTGCCAGTAGCAGGGGTGGAAACACCATATATTTT.

The chain links TRBV14 to TRBJ2-5; tentative D call: TRBD1 (5 bases). Germline-derived CDR1 and CDR2 are SGHDN and FVKESK. This CDR3 contains 14 residues. V was pared by 1 base and J by 4 bases, with 10 bases between. The CDR3 nucleotides are TGTGCCAGCAGCCAAGTTCAGGGAAGAGAGACCCAGTACTTC. It yields the protein CASSQVQGRETQYF.

V gene TRBV6-5 combines with J gene TRBJ2-7; no firm D call. V was trimmed by 0 bases and J by 4 bases, leaving 16 bases between them. Germline assignment: CDR1 MNHEY and CDR2 SVGAGI. The CDR3 is 16 amino acids. The DNA of the CDR3 is TGTGCCAGCAGTTACTCGAAGCCCCTATCGCCATACGAGCAGTACTTC. This gives the protein CASSYSKPLSPYEQYF.

This clone occurred a few times. This rearrangement joins TRBV18 to TRBJ1-1; D not resolved. CDR3 length: 14 amino acids. V was cut by 6 bases and J by 0 bases, with 11 bases left in between. The V gene's germline CDR1 is KGHSH and CDR2 LQKENI. CDR3 DNA sequence: TGTGCCAGCTCGGCGGGCCGGGTGAACACTGAAGCTTTCTTT. Its translation: CASSAGRVNTEAFF. Filled out from reference TRBV18 and TRBJ1-1, the complete variable domain reads NAGVMQNPRHLVRRRGQEARLRCSPMKGHSHVYWYRQLPEEGLKFMVYLQKENIIDESGMPKERFSAEFPKEGPSILRIQQVVRGDSAAYFCASSAGRVNTEAFFGQGTRLTVV.

The chain links TRBV7-8 to TRBJ2-1, with 9 nucleotides matching TRBD2. With V trimmed by 6 bases and J by 6 bases, 15 bases remained unmatched. CDR3 length equals 17 residues. Germline V CDR1 and CDR2: SGHVS, FQNEAQ. This CDR3 is CASRPAGGVVELNEQFF. In nucleotides, the CDR3 is TGTGCCAGCAGACCAGCGGGAGGAGTTGTTGAACTCAATGAGCAGTTCTTC.

V gene TRBV10-3 combines with J gene TRBJ2-1, with TRBD2 matching 8 bases. CDR3 length equals 14 residues. V trimming: 10 bases; J trimming: 1 base; junction bases outside the gene matches: 6. Germline CDR1 is ENHRY and CDR2 is SYGVKD. The CDR3 here is CATRGGGSYNEQFF. The DNA of the CDR3 is TGTGCCACCCGGGGGGGAGGGTCCTACAATGAGCAGTTCTTC.

This clone was counted only a few times. The CDR3 spells CTSSQAGRNTGELFF. CDR3 DNA sequence: TGCACCAGCAGCCAAGCGGGGAGGAACACCGGGGAGCTGTTTTTT. This chain links TRBV1 with TRBJ2-2; the table assigns TRBD2, which was not confirmed against the DNA. TRBV1 is recorded as a pseudogene. The length of the CDR3 is 15 residues.